The rows below give T cell receptor beta chains drawn from one sample of a study of human T cells and chemical hapten exposure. TCRdb passed the RACE reads through MiXCR, listing each CDR3 protein once. The repertoire has 65,000 to 95,000 distinct CDR3 sequences, 8.5% to 9.5% of them found once; the top ten carry about 1.7%. What was sequenced was whole blood. The source is a female donor in good health. Some clones in this sample may be carry-over from other donors' samples. The CDR3 runs from the conserved cysteine through the conserved F or W. D genes are given only for firm matches. Only some rows state a clone size, as once, few, many or a class for expanded clones.

V gene	J gene	clone size	D gene	CDR3 protein	CDR3 DNA
TRBV29-1	TRBJ2-1	many	NA	CSPKGLYNEQFF	TGCAGCCCAAAGGGCCTCTACAATGAGCAGTTCTTC
TRBV12-3/TRBV12-4	TRBJ1-1	NA	TRBD1	CASSWDRGAAQSEAFF	TGTGCCAGCAGTTGGGACAGGGGAGCCGCACAAAGTGAAGCTTTCTTT
TRBV18	TRBJ1-2	many	NA	CASSPGRDSYGYTF	TGTGCCAGCTCACCGGGCCGGGATAGCTATGGCTACACCTTC
TRBV12-3/TRBV12-4	TRBJ1-6	many	TRBD1	CASSRQGSYNSPLHF	TGTGCCAGCAGTCGACAGGGTTCCTATAATTCACCCCTCCACTTT
TRBV20-1	TRBJ1-2	NA	TRBD1	CSASGDRADGYTF	TGCAGTGCTAGTGGGGACAGGGCGGATGGCTACACCTTC
TRBV5-1	TRBJ1-3	few	NA	CASSLELTIYF	TGCGCCAGCAGCTTGGAGCTCACCATATATTTT
TRBV5-5	TRBJ2-5	few	NA	CASSHPGRQETQYF	TGTGCCAGCAGCCACCCAGGGAGGCAAGAGACCCAGTACTTC
TRBV6-1	TRBJ1-2	NA	TRBD1	CASSELGTVYGYTF	TGTGCCAGCAGTGAATTAGGGACAGTCTATGGCTACACCTTC
TRBV29-1	TRBJ1-1	NA	NA	CSVDTGKGYTEAFF	TGCAGCGTTGACACAGGAAAGGGGTACACTGAAGCTTTCTTT
TRBV18	TRBJ1-1	NA	NA	CASSPLGRVTEAFF	TGTGCCAGCTCACCACTGGGCAGGGTCACTGAAGCTTTCTTT
TRBV18	TRBJ1-1	few	NA	CASSPRDIRGGTLNTEAFF	TGTGCCAGCTCACCACGAGATATTAGGGGGGGGACCCTGAACACTGAAGCTTTCTTT
TRBV9	TRBJ1-3	NA	NA	CASSPRLSSENTIYF	TGTGCCAGCAGCCCCCGACTGAGCTCTGAAAACACCATATATTTT
TRBV5-1	TRBJ1-2	NA	TRBD1	CASSSQGATNYGYTF	TGCGCCAGCAGCTCGCAGGGGGCGACTAACTATGGCTACACCTTC
TRBV4-1	TRBJ1-4	few	NA	CASSPLTMGNEKLFF	TGCGCCAGCAGCCCGCTAACGATGGGGAATGAAAAACTGTTTTTT
TRBV6-2/TRBV6-3	TRBJ2-6	many	NA	CASSWAVSGANVLTF	TGTGCCAGCAGTTGGGCAGTCTCTGGGGCCAACGTCCTGACTTTC
TRBV4-3	TRBJ2-6	few	NA	CASSQVVSGQGNSGANVLTF	TGCGCCAGCAGCCAAGTGGTCTCGGGGCAGGGCAATTCTGGGGCCAACGTCCTGACTTTC
TRBV6-2/TRBV6-3	TRBJ2-6	NA	NA	CASKEKPGPISGANVLTF	TGTGCCAGCAAGGAAAAGCCGGGACCTATCTCTGGGGCCAACGTCCTGACTTTC
TRBV7-3	TRBJ1-1	NA	TRBD1	CASSLVGQGGLNTEAFF	TGTGCCAGCAGCTTAGTGGGACAGGGAGGTTTGAACACTGAAGCTTTCTTT
TRBV24-1	TRBJ2-2	many	TRBD1	CATSEGDRDTGELFF	TGTGCCACCAGTGAGGGGGACAGGGACACCGGGGAGCTGTTTTTT
TRBV18	TRBJ2-3	many	TRBD1	CASSRTGGADTQYF	TGTGCCAGCTCACGCACAGGGGGCGCAGATACGCAGTATTTT
TRBV27	TRBJ2-3	few	TRBD2	CASKLAGTDTQYF	TGTGCCAGCAAGCTAGCGGGGACAGATACGCAGTATTTT
TRBV20-1	TRBJ2-7	NA	NA	CSAMIPGTGGEQYF	TGCAGTGCTATGATTCCCGGGACGGGCGGCGAGCAGTACTTC
TRBV4-2	TRBJ1-1	NA	NA	CASSGTKNTEAFF	TGTGCCAGCAGCGGGACCAAAAACACTGAAGCTTTCTTT
TRBV12-3/TRBV12-4	TRBJ2-7	few	NA	CASSLGPGLHEQYF	TGTGCCAGCAGTTTAGGTCCAGGGCTCCACGAGCAGTACTTC
TRBV29-1	TRBJ1-1	many	NA	CSARLTEAFF	TGCAGCGCGAGACTCACTGAAGCTTTCTTT
TRBV12-3/TRBV12-4	TRBJ1-5	few	NA	CASRLQGNNQPQHF	TGTGCCAGCAGGTTACAGGGTAACAATCAGCCCCAGCATTTT
TRBV10-3	TRBJ1-1	once	NA	CAISVSPGRHPEAFF	TGTGCCATCAGTGTAAGCCCGGGACGCCACCCTGAAGCTTTCTTT
TRBV7-9	TRBJ1-1	few	NA	CASSCTTGTEAFF	TGTGCCAGCAGCTGTACCACGGGCACTGAAGCTTTCTTT
TRBV12-3/TRBV12-4	TRBJ2-3	many	TRBD2	CASRPLAGAWGDTQYF	TGTGCCAGCAGGCCCCTAGCGGGGGCCTGGGGGGATACGCAGTATTTT
TRBV11-2	TRBJ2-1	NA	NA	CASSLIGRADEQFF	TGTGCCAGCAGCTTAATTGGACGAGCAGATGAGCAGTTCTTC
TRBV20-1	TRBJ1-2	NA	TRBD1	CSAPHPGTGGKGYTF	TGCAGTGCTCCACATCCCGGGACAGGGGGCAAAGGCTACACCTTC
TRBV19	TRBJ1-4	NA	NA	CASSLRHGTTNEKLFF	TGTGCCAGTAGTCTCCGCCATGGGACAACTAATGAAAAACTGTTTTTT
TRBV2	TRBJ1-6	many	NA	CASSAGGWGSPLHF	TGTGCCAGCAGTGCAGGAGGATGGGGATCACCCCTCCACTTT
TRBV29-1	TRBJ2-5	many	NA	CSVRPPTETQYF	TGCAGCGTCCGACCCCCGACGGAGACCCAGTACTTC
TRBV7-8	TRBJ1-5	NA	NA	CASSSTGHDNQPQHF	TGTGCCAGCAGCTCCACAGGGCATGACAATCAGCCCCAGCATTTT
TRBV27	TRBJ1-5	few	NA	CASSLRGTGNQPQHF	TGTGCCAGCAGTTTACGAGGGACCGGCAATCAGCCCCAGCATTTT
TRBV9	TRBJ2-7	NA	TRBD2	CASSARTSAGVAAYEQYF	TGTGCCAGCAGCGCGCGAACTTCGGCGGGGGTAGCGGCCTACGAGCAGTACTTC
TRBV20-1	TRBJ1-1	few	NA	CSARGRMNTEAFF	TGCAGTGCTAGAGGGCGGATGAACACTGAAGCTTTCTTT